A single TCR beta chain is shown here with its context. Its binding antigen is unknown. No much larger clone exists at a distance of one base, and base qualities are not known. TCRbeta CDR3 regions were amplified from genomic DNA using the immunoSEQ Assay, a bias-controlled multiplex PCR. On the authors' methods: Within the assay, amplification of reference gene primers was used to estimate how many nucleated cells each sample contained. Sequence reads were collapsed and filtered to measure the absolute abundance of every unique TCRbeta CDR3 rearrangement. For each sample, productive Simpson clonality was calculated by taking the square root of Simpson's diversity index across productive rearrangements. TCRdb took over this immuneACCESS table, retaining in-frame rearrangements with V and J assigned. Such tables are incomplete; in checked studies, under half of the missing clones stem from an unresolved V gene, and the remainder is unexplained. The V and J calls and the clone size are those of that table, but D and trimming were determined from the DNA. The sample table shows fewer than 600,000 clones, and approximately 90% are seen once. In total, the top ten clones hold approximately 2% of the sample.

This sample stems from a study of blood T cell repertoires in COVID-19 (dated by TCRdb to between 2020 and 2021). Concerning the study at large: Collaborator samples came from the United States, Italy and Spain and covered acute and convalescent phases of COVID-19. The dataset comprised deeply sampled blood TCRbeta repertoires from subjects exposed to, actively infected with, or recovered from COVID-19. The prospective study material was composed of cDNA or gDNA derived from T cells, B-cell-depleted T cells, or PBMCs. HLA class I and class II types, where available, came from metadata supplied by the sample provider rather than from assay-based typing. Nearly every sample came with metadata listing a de-identified subject ID, COVID-19 status, age in years and sex. The repertoires were made available in a free public database intended to serve as a resource for research on the immune response to SARS-CoV-2. Samples came from the ongoing ImmuneRACE study (first 160 participants) plus 1,254 subjects from 6 global collaborators. The paper's findings and limits, for the study overall: Clinical and demographic metadata were provided uncurated, with the amount varying by source and participant.

Participants in the prospective study were enrolled through a virtual design, were aged roughly 18 to 100 years, and lived in about two dozen United States geographic areas. To assign participants to cohorts, the prospective study relied on clinical history that participants themselves reported in a screening survey and a study questionnaire. Recovered participants in ImmuneRACE Cohort 3 were defined as having two consecutive negative NP/OP PCR tests, clearance from a healthcare professional, or resolution of symptoms. Each participant in the prospective study had whole blood, serum and a nasopharyngeal or oropharyngeal swab collected by mobile phlebotomists. Over a 2-month period, participants in the prospective study had the option of providing additional blood draws and questionnaires. Prospective study blood samples were shipped either frozen or at room temperature before DNA extraction. The germline V gene (reference sequence) supplies CDR1 MNHEY and CDR2 SMNVEV. V has 7 bases trimmed and J has 5 bases trimmed; junction bases matching no gene number 12. Counted from cysteine to phenylalanine, this CDR3 has 15 amino acids. Kept here is only the CDR3 DNA, which spans 45 bases and is read in frame from base 1.

The sequencing input was PBMCs or T cells enriched from blood (not recorded which). This TCR derives from a woman between 35 and 50 years old who had recovered from COVID-19. The sequence joins TRBV27 to TRBJ2-7; 9 middle bases align to TRBD1. The CDR3 reads CASTRVGTGTHEQYF. The nucleotide sequence reads as follows: TGTGCCAGCACTCGCGTGGGGACAGGGACCCACGAGCAGTACTTC.